Sequencing of this TCR beta chain was carried out in a study of T-cell memory formation after mild COVID-19. Note on this clonotype: No antigen is known for it.

Germline values: CDR1 SGHRS, CDR2 YFSETQ. This CDR3 spans 14 amino acids. V was trimmed by 7 bases and J by 0 bases, leaving 13 bases between them. Via MiXCR, TCRdb re-called the 5' RACE reads, giving one row per CDR3 protein. The sample holds 200,000 to 300,000 distinct CDR3 sequences, over 15% seen once. Findings of the study overall: Those CD4+ clones that contracted were mainly in CM and EM (CD8+ ones in EMRA).

This receptor was identified in a man aged 18 to 30 who had mild COVID-19 (a few samples of this study predate the infection). Cell type and time point are not known. The sequenced material came from PBMCs or a T cell subset sorted from them (not recorded which). The chain joins TRBV5-1 to TRBJ1-2; the D gene is possibly TRBD1 (5 bases). The CDR3 DNA follows: TGCGCCAGCGCCTCGACAGCGACTAACTATGGCTACACCTTC. Protein product: CASASTATNYGYTF.